This TCR beta chain was observed in a study of shared clonotypes between healthy human individuals. General study results and limits: Some naive CD4 clonotypes, roughly 4.5%, turned up in common across a handful of donors. Naive subsets usually exceeded memory subsets in estimated richness.

All the donors were Caucasian adults who lived in Nashville, Tennessee. The V segment lost 4 bases and the J segment 8 bases; nucleotides outside the gene matches: 14. This CDR3 is 15 amino acids long. The germline V gene encodes CDR1 SGHRS and CDR2 YFSETQ. This clone was detected a few times. What it recognizes is unknown. Per the study methods: Because ImmunoSEQ provided only junction sequences with no quality scores, the filtering differed. Data came from immunoSEQ multiplex PCR; TCRdb stores just in-frame clones and leaves some out. V, J and clone size derive from that table, while D and trimming were established from the DNA sequence. The data show approximately 740,000 clones, 74% seen once.

This sequence joins TRBV5-1 and TRBJ1-2, with TRBD1 matching over 7 bases. Source material: memory CD4+ T cells sorted from blood. Subset denoted: CD45RA-negative fraction. The TCR originated in a woman aged 25 to 39 in good health. DNA of the CDR3: TGCGCCAGCAGCCCGCAGCGGGACAGTCACGAGGGCTACACCTTC. Translation gives CASSPQRDSHEGYTF.